The present T cell receptor beta chain was sequenced within a study of blood T cell repertoires in COVID-19. Study background: Samples came from the United States, Italy and Spain, spanning acute and convalescent COVID-19.

Original processing methods: Cell counts per sample came from amplifying reference gene primers. Sequenced by immunoSEQ multiplex PCR; TCRdb stores in-frame clones only, minus some. The V and J calls and clone size were taken over from that table, and D and trimming were inferred from the DNA. This table holds about 340,000 clones, 91% found once. Germline V gene data show CDR1 as SGHAT and CDR2 as FQNNGV. The CDR3 runs 14 residues. Losses at the gene ends were 4 bases for V and 7 bases for J; bases not matched to a gene: 5. The TCR was taken from a woman younger than 30 who had recovered from COVID-19. The sequencing input was peripheral blood. The chain carries TRBV11-2 and TRBJ2-1; 9 bases are shared with TRBD1. CDR3 nucleotide sequence: TGTGCCAGCAGCTCGGGACAGGGCCTGAATGAGCAGTTCTTC. This codes for CASSSGQGLNEQFF. The whole variable domain, remainder taken from reference TRBV11-2 and TRBJ2-1, is EAGVAQSPRYKIIEKRQSVAFWCNPISGHATLYWYQQILGQGPKLLIQFQNNGVVDDSQLPKDRFSAERLKGVDSTLKIQPAKLEDSAVYLCASSSGQGLNEQFFGPGTRLTVL.